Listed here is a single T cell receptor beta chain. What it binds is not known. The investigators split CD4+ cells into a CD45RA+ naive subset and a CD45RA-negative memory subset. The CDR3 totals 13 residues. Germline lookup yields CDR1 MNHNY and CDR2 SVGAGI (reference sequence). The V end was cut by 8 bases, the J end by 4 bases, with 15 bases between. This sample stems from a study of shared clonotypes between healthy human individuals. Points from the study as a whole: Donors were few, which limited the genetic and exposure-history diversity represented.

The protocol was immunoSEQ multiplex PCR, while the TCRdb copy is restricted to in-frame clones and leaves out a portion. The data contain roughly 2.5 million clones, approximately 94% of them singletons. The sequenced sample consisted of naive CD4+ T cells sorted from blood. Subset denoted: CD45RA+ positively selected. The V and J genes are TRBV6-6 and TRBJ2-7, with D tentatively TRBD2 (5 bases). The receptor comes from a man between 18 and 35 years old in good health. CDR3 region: CASGGPHLYEQYF. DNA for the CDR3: TGTGCCAGCGGAGGTCCCCACCTTTACGAGCAGTACTTC.